A selection of T cell receptor beta chains follows, all from one sample in a study of graft-versus-host responses after intestinal transplantation. The data were produced by immunoSEQ multiplex PCR, yet TCRdb's version contains in-frame clones alone and is incomplete. The sample holds about 110,000 clones, just over 90% seen once. These receptors have no known antigen. Sequencing was performed on unstimulated CD4+ T cells sorted from spleen or lymph node cells, taken before transplant. Receptors were obtained from a human donor who was the organ donor for an intestinal transplant. Each CDR3 is given with its conserved first and last residue. A D gene is named only where the DNA matches it firmly. Expanded clones are given a class, and other clones once, few, many or no size at all.

D gene | J gene | clone size | V gene | CDR3 DNA | CDR3 protein
TRBD1 | TRBJ2-1 | - | TRBV5-1 | TGCGCCAGCAGCTGGAGGACAGGGAGGTCCTACAATGAGCAGTTCTTC | CASSWRTGRSYNEQFF
- | TRBJ2-1 | - | TRBV18 | TGTGCCAGCTCACCAGGAGAAGGCTACAATGAGCAGTTCTTC | CASSPGEGYNEQFF
TRBD2 | TRBJ2-3 | - | TRBV30 | TGTGCCTGGAGTACCTCGGCCGGGACTAGCGGCACAGATACGCAGTATTTT | CAWSTSAGTSGTDTQYF
- | TRBJ2-7 | - | TRBV6-6 | TGTGCCAGCAGTCCCGACACAAACCCTTCCTACGAGCAGTACTTC | CASSPDTNPSYEQYF
- | TRBJ2-7 | - | TRBV28 | TGTGCCAGCAGTTTGCGCGGGGTGTACTACGAGCAGTACTTC | CASSLRGVYYEQYF
TRBD1 | TRBJ1-2 | few | TRBV9 | TGTGCCAGCAGCGTTTCAGGGACAGGGACCTATGGCTACACCTTC | CASSVSGTGTYGYTF
- | TRBJ2-7 | - | TRBV4-3 | TGCGCCAGCAGCCTGGAGTGGGGCCGCTACGAGCAGTACTTC | CASSLEWGRYEQYF
TRBD1 | TRBJ1-1 | many | TRBV6-1 | TGTGCCAGCAGTACCAAACAGGGGACTGAAGCTTTCTTT | CASSTKQGTEAFF
- | TRBJ1-2 | - | TRBV7-2 | TGTGCCAGCAGCTTAGGGCAGAGTCCTAACTATGGCTACACCTTC | CASSLGQSPNYGYTF
TRBD1 | TRBJ2-7 | once | TRBV5-1 | TGCGCCAGCAGCTTGGACCCGACAGGGCGCTACGAGCAGTACTTC | CASSLDPTGRYEQYF
TRBD1 | TRBJ1-6 | - | TRBV4-1 | TGCGCCAGCAGCCAAGCCCACAGGGGACGAAATTCACCCCTCCACTTT | CASSQAHRGRNSPLHF
- | TRBJ2-1 | - | TRBV7-2 | TGTGCCAGCAGCTTCGCGGGACCAGCCTACAATGAGCAGTTCTTC | CASSFAGPAYNEQFF
- | TRBJ1-5 | - | TRBV6-1 | TGTGCCAGCAGCGAAGGGGCGTTTACAGGGTCCGGGCCCCAGCATTTT | CASSEGAFTGSGPQHF
TRBD2 | TRBJ2-1 | - | TRBV5-1 | TGCGCCAGCAAGCTAGCGGAAAGCTCCTACAATGAGCAGTTCTTC | CASKLAESSYNEQFF
TRBD2 | TRBJ2-3 | once | TRBV5-8 | TGTGCCAGCAGCACCGGGGGAGGGTCTAGCACAGATACGCAGTATTTT | CASSTGGGSSTDTQYF
- | TRBJ2-7 | - | TRBV6-1 | TGTGCCGGCAGTGTATTCCCTACAGGCTACGAGCAGTACTTC | CAGSVFPTGYEQYF
- | TRBJ1-2 | - | TRBV6-5 | TGTGCCAGCAGTTATTACGGGGGCGAGAATGGCTACACCTTC | CASSYYGGENGYTF
- | TRBJ2-3 | - | TRBV6-5 | TGTGCCAGCAGTTACACGGCTCCTCCTAGCACAGATACGCAGTATTTT | CASSYTAPPSTDTQYF
- | TRBJ2-3 | - | TRBV10-1 | TGCGCCAGCAGTGAGTCGACCCCGGGGGTCGGTTCCACAGATACGCAGTATTTT | CASSESTPGVGSTDTQYF
TRBD2 | TRBJ2-5 | - | TRBV29-1 | TGCAGCGTTGGTCTAGCGGGGCTCCCGGGAGAGACCCAGTACTTC | CSVGLAGLPGETQYF
- | TRBJ2-7 | - | TRBV7-2 | TGTGCCAGCAGCTCACAATTGACTGCCTACGAGCAGTACTTC | CASSSQLTAYEQYF
TRBD2 | TRBJ2-1 | - | TRBV7-9 | TGTGCCAGCAGCTTGATAAGCGGGAGTGGTTACAATGAGCAGTTCTTC | CASSLISGSGYNEQFF
- | TRBJ1-5 | - | TRBV12-5 | TGTGCTAGTGGTTTCCTCCCCCCGACAGAACATAATTATGTGCAAAGGGCAGATCAGCCCCAGCATTTT | CASGFLPPTEHNYVQRADQPQHF
TRBD1 | TRBJ2-5 | - | TRBV5-1 | TGCGCCAGCAAATCTACAGGGGGCTTAGAGACCCAGTACTTC | CASKSTGGLETQYF
TRBD1 | TRBJ2-4 | - | TRBV5-1 | TGCGCCAGCAGCCTTGACAGGGTGGACATTCAGTACTTC | CASSLDRVDIQYF
TRBD2 | TRBJ2-7 | - | TRBV7-2 | TGTGCCAGCAGCTTAGGAGCGGGAGTCTGGCAGTACTTC | CASSLGAGVWQYF
TRBD2 | TRBJ2-1 | - | TRBV19 | TGTGCCAGTAGTTTCGGGGGGAGGGCCGGCGATGAGCAGTTCTTC | CASSFGGRAGDEQFF
- | TRBJ2-7 | - | TRBV7-2 | TGTGCCAGCAGCTTAACAGCAACACAGGTTTACTTC | CASSLTATQVYF
- | TRBJ1-5 | - | TRBV18 | TGTGCCAGCTCAGCAGGGGAGGGTCAGCCCCAGCATTTT | CASSAGEGQPQHF
TRBD1 | TRBJ1-1 | - | TRBV5-4 | TGTGCCAGCAGCTCGCTAGAAAAGACAGGGGGGAACACTGAAGCTTTCTTT | CASSSLEKTGGNTEAFF
TRBD2 | TRBJ2-3 | - | TRBV2 | TGTGCCAGCTCTAGCGGGCGGGGTACGCAGTATTTT | CASSSGRGTQYF
- | TRBJ1-5 | - | TRBV6-1 | TGTGCCAGCAGTGAAGTGGACGGCAGAAACCCCCAGCATTTT | CASSEVDGRNPQHF
TRBD1 | TRBJ2-7 | - | TRBV6-1 | TGTGCCAGCAGACAGGACAGGGCCTCCTACGAGCAGTACTTC | CASRQDRASYEQYF
TRBD2 | TRBJ2-7 | once | TRBV6-6 | TGTGCCAGCAGTTACTCGAAGAGCGGGAGCTCCTACGAGCAGTACTTC | CASSYSKSGSSYEQYF